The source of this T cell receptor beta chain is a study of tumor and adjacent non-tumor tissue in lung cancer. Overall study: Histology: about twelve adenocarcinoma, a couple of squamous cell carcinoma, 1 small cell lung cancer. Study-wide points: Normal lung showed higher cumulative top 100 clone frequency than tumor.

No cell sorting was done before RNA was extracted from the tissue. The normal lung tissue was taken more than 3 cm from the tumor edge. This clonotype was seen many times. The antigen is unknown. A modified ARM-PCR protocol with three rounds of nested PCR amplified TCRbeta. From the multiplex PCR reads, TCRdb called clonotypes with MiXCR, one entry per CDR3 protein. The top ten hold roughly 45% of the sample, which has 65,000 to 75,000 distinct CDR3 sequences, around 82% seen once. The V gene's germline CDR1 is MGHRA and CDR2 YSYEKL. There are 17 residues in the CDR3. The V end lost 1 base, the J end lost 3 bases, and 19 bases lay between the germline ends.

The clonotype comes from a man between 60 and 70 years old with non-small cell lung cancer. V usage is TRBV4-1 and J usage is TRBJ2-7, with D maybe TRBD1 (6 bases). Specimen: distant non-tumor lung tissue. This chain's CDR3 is CASSQGSPTGYDYEQYF. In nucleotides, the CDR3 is TGCGCCAGCAGCCAAGGAAGTCCGACAGGCTACGACTACGAGCAGTACTTC.